This T cell receptor (beta chain) was captured in a study of cytomegalovirus exposure and HLA in healthy donors. For the study at large: Out of about 179 million T cells, an earlier analysis found fewer than 140 million unique TCR beta sequences in total. Study-wide results and limits: Accurate HLA-A and HLA-B prediction from TCR beta sequences was reported for most subjects. A missense variant in DCLRE1C was later tied to TCR beta V- and J-gene trimming.

It was with 60 Vbeta and 13 Jbeta primers that the PCR ran. Only in-frame clones appear in the TCRdb table, and some are missing; sequencing was by immunoSEQ multiplex PCR. The data show 100,000 to 150,000 clones, about two thirds seen once. The CDR3 totals 13 residues. Trimming shortened V by 3 bases and J by 4 bases, and 9 bases separated the two germline ends. CDR1 and CDR2 (germline): MNHEY, SVGAGI. Remarks on this clone: Its target is not known.

This clonotype originated in a man between 25 and 39 years old in good health and CMV-seronegative. Source material: PBMCs. The chain employs TRBV6-5 and TRBJ1-2; unclear D gene. CDR3 in amino acids: CASSYGRIYGYTF. DNA for the CDR3: TGTGCCAGCAGTTATGGCAGGATCTATGGCTACACCTTC.